This T cell receptor (beta chain) is from a study of memory CD4+ T cells and cytomegalovirus serostatus. Only in-frame clones appear in the TCRdb table, and some are missing; sequencing was by immunoSEQ multiplex PCR. Of tens of thousands of clones in the sample, around 80% were seen once. This clone was observed a single time. CDR1 SEHNR and CDR2 FQNEAQ come from the germline V gene (reference sequence). Trimming removed 3 bases at V and 4 bases at J, with 18 bases between. The CDR3 runs 17 residues. Single viable CD3+CD4+CD8-CD45RO+ cells were sorted as the memory CD4+ T cells. The sequenced sample was memory CD4+ T cells from blood. This sequence joins TRBV7-9 and TRBJ2-2; the D gene is possibly TRBD2 (5 bases). The TCR originated in an adult in good health and CMV-seronegative. CDR3 in amino acids: CASSLAGNIFFTGELFF. CDR3 sequence (DNA): TGTGCCAGCAGCTTGGCCGGGAACATTTTCTTCACCGGGGAGCTGTTTTTT.